This TCR beta chain was sequenced for a study of graft-versus-host responses after intestinal transplantation. Study information: Every one of the recipients received anti-thymocyte globulin induction and afterwards took tacrolimus and steroids for 3 to 4 years. Study findings and constraints: Researchers found GvH clones in recipient marrow, and some showed up first in ileum or blood. Those patients showing graft-donor T cell macrochimerism displayed high graft-versus-host to host-versus-graft clonal ratios in allografts.

The CDR3 runs to 17 residues. V was cut by 3 bases and J by 1 base, with 15 bases left in between. In germline, CDR1 is MDHEN, CDR2 SYDVKM. Points on this clone: Its antigen is still unknown.

Assay used: immunoSEQ multiplex PCR; TCRdb lists only in-frame clones, some missing. This sample has around 25,000 clones, with around 85% found just once. The clonotype originates from a human patient who received an intestinal transplant, so some T cells may come from the graft donor. The V gene is TRBV28, the J gene TRBJ2-2; D remains unclear. Material: PBMCs, obtained 463 days after intestinal transplant. CDR3 residues: CASSFFIAIQNTGELFF. The CDR3 DNA sequence: TGTGCCAGCAGTTTCTTTATTGCCATTCAGAACACCGGGGAGCTGTTTTTT.